Presented here are 28 T cell receptor beta chains from one specimen sequenced in a study of response to subunit inactivated influenza vaccine. TCRdb fed the RT-PCR reads into MiXCR, producing one record per CDR3 protein. The sample holds some 180,000 distinct CDR3 sequences; about 9% are singletons and the top ten take roughly 10%. Sequenced here: non-naive T cells sorted from PBMCs, sampled on the day of vaccination. The source is a man aged 50 or older who received an inactivated influenza vaccine.

This clonotype was observed many times. V and J are TRBV5-1 and TRBJ2-2; D gene unclear. Trimming took 0 bases from V and 1 from J, leaving 7 bases between them. The germline V gene has CDR1 SGHRS and CDR2 YFSETQ. The CDR3 consists of 15 residues. The CDR3 loop is CASSLERLNTGELFF. The DNA for the CDR3 is TGCGCCAGCAGCTTGGAACGGCTGAACACCGGGGAGCTGTTTTTT. Filled out from reference TRBV5-1 and TRBJ2-2, the complete variable domain reads KAGVTQTPRYLIKTRGQQVTLSCSPISGHRSVSWYQQTPGQGLQFLFEYFSETQRNKGNFPGRFSGRQFSNSRSEMNVSTLELGDSALYLCASSLERLNTGELFFGEGSRLTVL.

This clonotype was picked up many times. Written as DNA, the CDR3 is TGCAGCGTTGAACAGGGGGACGAGCAGTACTTC. Protein: CSVEQGDEQYF. The rearrangement links TRBV29-1 to TRBJ2-7; 7 nucleotides align to TRBD1. J was trimmed by 5 bases and V by 2 bases; bases with no gene match: 0. CDR1 and CDR2 from the germline V gene are SQVTM and ANQGSEA. The CDR3 runs 11 residues.

The CDR3 loop reads CASSLGSGEFTDTQYF. CDR3 nucleotides: TGTGCCAGCAGCCTCGGGAGTGGAGAATTTACAGATACGCAGTATTTT. This chain links TRBV4-2 with TRBJ2-3; possible D gene TRBD2, 6 bases. From germline, CDR1 is LGHNA and CDR2 YNFKEQ. The CDR3 is 16 amino acids. V gave up 4 bases and J gave up 3 bases, with 17 bases separating them.

V usage is TRBV6-2 or TRBV6-3 and J usage is TRBJ2-2; 11 bases align to TRBD1. V was pared by 6 bases and J by 5 bases, with 14 bases of the junction left unmatched. In germline, CDR1 is MNHEY, CDR2 SVGEGT. CDR3 length equals 18 residues. The CDR3: CASSQTLPGTGGTGELFF. The CDR3 region has the DNA TGTGCCAGCAGCCAAACCCTCCCCGGGACAGGGGGAACCGGGGAGCTGTTTTTT.

V gene TRBV10-3 combines with J gene TRBJ1-1, with a possible D match to TRBD1 (6 bases). The germline CDR1 and CDR2 sequences are ENHRY and SYGVKD. CDR3 size: 15 residues. V was cut by 2 bases and J by 1 base, with 11 bases left in between. CDR3 sequence (DNA): TGTGCCATCAGTGAGGCGACAGGACGGAACACTGAAGCTTTCTTT. This encodes CAISEATGRNTEAFF.

This clonotype was found many times. The chain joins TRBV5-5 to TRBJ1-6, with a tentative D call TRBD1 (6 bases). V dropped 4 bases and J dropped 5 bases, with 16 bases sitting between them. This CDR3 spans 16 amino acids. From germline, CDR1 is SGHKS and CDR2 YYEKEE (reference sequence). CDR3: CASSRQGTGDNSPLHF. CDR3 bases: TGTGCCAGCAGCCGTCAGGGGACGGGAGATAATTCACCCCTCCACTTT.

The chain uses TRBV7-3 and TRBJ2-1, with no clear D. Germline lookup yields CDR1 SGHTA and CDR2 FQGTGA. This CDR3 has 15 residues. V was trimmed by 10 bases and J by 4 bases, leaving 20 bases between them. CDR3 amino acids: CATSRSSFGYNEQFF. CDR3 bases: TGTGCCACCTCTAGGTCCAGCTTCGGTTACAATGAGCAGTTCTTC.

Remarks on this clonotype: A much larger clone lies one base from this, so it may be a read error. This chain uses TRBV28 with TRBJ2-1, with 8 positions matching TRBD2. CDR3 length: 14 amino acids. Germline V gene sequence: CDR1 MDHEN, CDR2 SYDVKM. With 3 bases clipped from V and 8 bases from J, the junction kept 6 bases outside the gene matches. CDR3 sequence reads: CASSLQGTSDEQFF. Written as DNA, the CDR3 is TGTGCCAGCAGTTTGCAAGGGACTAGTGATGAGCAGTTCTTC. The entire variable domain, with the rest obtained from reference TRBV28 and TRBJ2-1, is as follows: DVKVTQSSRYLVKRTGEKVFLECVQDMDHENMFWYRQDPGLGLRLIYFSYDVKMKEKGDIPEGYSVSREKKERFSLILESASTNQTSMYLCASSLQGTSDEQFFGPGTRLTVL.

This clonotype was observed at least ten times. The chain links TRBV5-4 to TRBJ2-3, with 8 bases identical to TRBD2. The J segment lost 5 bases and the V segment lost 3 bases, leaving 11 bases of the junction unmatched. CDR3 length equals 16 residues. The germline V gene encodes CDR1 SGHNT and CDR2 YYREEE (reference sequence). The CDR3 is CASSSAAGTRLDTQYF. The CDR3 DNA follows: TGTGCCAGCAGCTCGGCAGCCGGGACTAGATTAGATACGCAGTATTTT.

This clonotype was found many times. The chain recombines TRBV3-1 with TRBJ1-2, with D unclear. This CDR3 is built from 10 residues. V lost 1 base and J 13 bases, leaving 7 bases between the germline ends. Per germline, CDR1 LGHDT and CDR2 YNNKEL (reference sequence). The CDR3 DNA reads as TGTGCCAGCAGCCAAGTTGGGGTCACCTTC. It specifies CASSQVGVTF.

J is TRBJ1-1 and V is TRBV5-1; TRBD1 matches at 8 bases. CDR3 size: 14 residues. Per germline, CDR1 SGHRS and CDR2 YFSETQ. V lost 1 base and J lost 8; bases outside the gene matches: 7. CDR3 sequence reads: CASSLQGQAGEAFF. In nucleotides, the CDR3 is TGCGCCAGCAGCTTGCAGGGACAGGCCGGAGAAGCTTTCTTT.

As regards this clonotype: Sequence at one end of the junction differs from germline and may be a read error. V usage is TRBV24-1 and J usage is TRBJ2-3; D call uncertain. CDR3 length: 13 amino acids. Germline V gives CDR1 KGHDR, CDR2 SFDVKD. The CDR3 DNA sequence: TGTGCCACCACTGATTCCCTCACAGATACGCAGTATTTT. Translating gives CATTDSLTDTQYF.

This clonotype occurred many times. The J gene is TRBJ1-3, the V gene TRBV16; D is unclear. The CDR3 spans 15 residues. Trimming pared 2 bases from V and 1 base from J, leaving 9 bases between. Germline assignment: CDR1 KGHSY and CDR2 FQNENV. CDR3 region: CASSQMGTSGNTIYF. The DNA of the CDR3 is TGTGCCAGCAGCCAAATGGGAACTTCTGGAAACACCATATATTTT. Looking up the rest from reference TRBV16 and TRBJ1-3 gives the full variable domain: GEEVAQTPKHLVRGEGQKAKLYCAPIKGHSYVFWYQQVLKNEFKFLISFQNENVFDETGMPKERFSAKCLPNSPCSLEIQATKLEDSAVYFCASSQMGTSGNTIYFGEGSWLTVV.

The gene calls are TRBV28 and TRBJ1-6; a weak D match, TRBD1 (6 bases). CDR1 and CDR2 from the germline V gene are MDHEN and SYDVKM. This CDR3 has 14 amino acids. V shed 2 bases and J shed 7 bases, with 9 bases lying between them. The CDR3 loop reads CASSLSQGNSPLHF. As DNA, the CDR3 is TGTGCCAGCAGTTTAAGTCAGGGGAATTCACCCCTCCACTTT.

This rearrangement joins TRBV4-3 to TRBJ1-1; D unclear. The CDR3 totals 16 residues. Deletions cut 0 bases from V and 0 bases from J, with 11 bases between. The V gene's germline CDR1 is LGHNA and CDR2 YSLEER. CDR3 loop: CASSQDWRVVNTEAFF. For the CDR3, the DNA is TGCGCCAGCAGCCAAGATTGGAGGGTGGTGAACACTGAAGCTTTCTTT.

This clonotype was counted many times. CDR3 amino acids: CASRLRGHGNTIYF. The CDR3 DNA reads TGTGCCAGCAGATTAAGGGGGCACGGAAACACCATATATTTT. The genes are TRBV12-3 or TRBV12-4 and TRBJ1-3; 7 bases agree with TRBD1. V lost 6 bases and J lost 4; bases outside the gene matches: 6. The CDR3 length is 14 residues.

In this sample, this clonotype turned up many times. The chain has TRBV11-2 and TRBJ1-2; D is ambiguous. Trimming pared 3 bases from V and 8 bases from J, leaving 13 bases between. The CDR3 length is 13 residues. Per the germline V gene, CDR1 is SGHAT and CDR2 is FQNNGV. CDR3 sequence: CASSFLGNRGYTF. The CDR3 nucleotides read TGTGCCAGCAGCTTCCTAGGGAATCGAGGCTACACCTTC.

This clonotype was seen repeatedly, ten times or more. J is TRBJ2-5 and V is TRBV12-3 or TRBV12-4; maybe TRBD1 (6 bases). The CDR3 covers 15 residues. V was trimmed by 0 bases and J by 1 base, leaving 9 bases between them. This chain's CDR3 is CASSLAAGVQETQYF. In DNA, the CDR3 is TGTGCCAGCAGTTTAGCGGCAGGGGTCCAAGAGACCCAGTACTTC.

V usage is TRBV23-1 and J usage is TRBJ2-7; D ambiguous. TRBV23-1 falls under the ORF class, with uncertain function. V lost 0 bases, J lost 7 bases, and 19 bases lay in between. CDR3 length equals 16 residues. This CDR3 reads CASSQSLQGPPKEQYF. In nucleotides, the CDR3 is TGCGCCAGCAGTCAATCCCTTCAAGGCCCTCCGAAGGAGCAGTACTTC.

CDR3 coding DNA: TGTGCCATCAGTGAGTTAAACACTGAAGCTTTCTTT. Its translation is CAISELNTEAFF. The rearrangement uses TRBV10-3 and TRBJ1-1; D gene ambiguous. V lost 1 base, J lost 2 bases, and 2 bases lay in between. Germline lookup yields CDR1 ENHRY and CDR2 SYGVKD. CDR3 length: 12 amino acids.

The chain joins TRBV7-2 to TRBJ2-7; D is uncertain. V gave up 1 base and J gave up 2 bases, with 12 bases separating them. The CDR3 is 15 residues long. Germline V gene sequence: CDR1 SGHTA, CDR2 FQGNSA. CDR3 sequence reads: CASSLEAGPTYEQYF. CDR3 sequence (DNA): TGTGCCAGCAGCTTAGAGGCAGGACCAACCTACGAGCAGTACTTC. The full variable domain, completed using reference TRBV7-2 and TRBJ2-7, is GAGVSQSPSNKVTEKGKDVELRCDPISGHTALYWYRQSLGQGLEFLIYFQGNSAPDKSGLPSDRFSAERTGGSVSTLTIQRTQQEDSAVYLCASSLEAGPTYEQYFGPGTRLTVT.

This clonotype was seen only a few times. V usage is TRBV28 and J usage is TRBJ2-1, with unresolved D. The CDR3 totals 15 residues. V gave up 6 bases and J gave up 6 bases, with 18 bases separating them. Germline lookup yields CDR1 MDHEN and CDR2 SYDVKM. The CDR3 protein is CASSNPVDPPNEQFF. The DNA for the CDR3 is TGTGCCAGCAGCAACCCCGTAGACCCTCCCAATGAGCAGTTCTTC.

The chain carries TRBV10-3 and TRBJ2-2; D gene ambiguous. V gave up 10 bases and J gave up 2 bases, with 14 bases separating them. The CDR3 contains 14 residues. The germline gives CDR1 ENHRY, CDR2 SYGVKD. In DNA form, the CDR3 reads TGTGCCAGCAAACAACAATCAAACACCGGGGAGCTGTTTTTT. Translating it yields CASKQQSNTGELFF.

This clonotype was picked up a small number of times. The rearrangement uses TRBV2 and TRBJ2-5; 11 nucleotides align to TRBD1. V lost 3 bases to trimming and J lost 5 bases; unmatched junction nucleotides: 11. This CDR3 comprises 17 residues. Germline CDR1 SNHLY, CDR2 FYNNEI. The CDR3 bases are TGTGCCAGCAGTGAGGGCCGGACAGGGGGCAGGAGGGAGACCCAGTACTTC. This translates into CASSEGRTGGRRETQYF.

The chain recombines TRBV6-1 with TRBJ1-1, with D hard to call. V dropped 4 bases and J dropped 0 bases, with 9 bases sitting between them. CDR1 MNHNS and CDR2 SASEGT come from the germline V gene. The CDR3 consists of 14 residues. CDR3 nucleotide sequence: TGTGCCAGCAGTGCTACAGTTATGAACACTGAAGCTTTCTTT. Its translation: CASSATVMNTEAFF.

This chain joins TRBV7-2 and TRBJ2-3, with D tentatively TRBD2 (7 bases). The CDR3 extends over 16 amino acids. Germline lookup yields CDR1 SGHTA and CDR2 FQGNSA. The V end was cut by 5 bases, the J end by 5 bases, with 20 bases between. CDR3 in amino acids: CASSPGAAGAVDTQYF. Here the CDR3 DNA reads TGTGCCAGCAGCCCTGGGGCGGCGGGGGCCGTAGATACGCAGTATTTT.

In its sample, this clonotype was seen many times. The junction departs from the called germline gene at one end, perhaps through a read error. The V call is TRBV29-1, the J call TRBJ2-1, with D perhaps matching TRBD1 (5 bases). This CDR3 is built from 14 residues. CDR1 and CDR2 (germline): SQVTM, ANQGSEA. CDR3 sequence (DNA): TGCAGCGTTGCAGGGCAGAACTCCAACAATGAGCAGTTCTTC. It is translated as CSVAGQNSNNEQFF.

This clonotype was detected many times. The gene calls are TRBV6-5 and TRBJ2-7, with 7 bases matching TRBD2. CDR1 is MNHEY, CDR2 SVGAGI, per germline. The V gene end was trimmed by 10 bases and the J gene end by 4 bases; junction bases not matched to a gene: 4. There are 11 residues in the CDR3. CDR3 sequence: CATQGLYEQYF. The CDR3 bases are TGTGCCACCCAGGGACTATACGAGCAGTACTTC.